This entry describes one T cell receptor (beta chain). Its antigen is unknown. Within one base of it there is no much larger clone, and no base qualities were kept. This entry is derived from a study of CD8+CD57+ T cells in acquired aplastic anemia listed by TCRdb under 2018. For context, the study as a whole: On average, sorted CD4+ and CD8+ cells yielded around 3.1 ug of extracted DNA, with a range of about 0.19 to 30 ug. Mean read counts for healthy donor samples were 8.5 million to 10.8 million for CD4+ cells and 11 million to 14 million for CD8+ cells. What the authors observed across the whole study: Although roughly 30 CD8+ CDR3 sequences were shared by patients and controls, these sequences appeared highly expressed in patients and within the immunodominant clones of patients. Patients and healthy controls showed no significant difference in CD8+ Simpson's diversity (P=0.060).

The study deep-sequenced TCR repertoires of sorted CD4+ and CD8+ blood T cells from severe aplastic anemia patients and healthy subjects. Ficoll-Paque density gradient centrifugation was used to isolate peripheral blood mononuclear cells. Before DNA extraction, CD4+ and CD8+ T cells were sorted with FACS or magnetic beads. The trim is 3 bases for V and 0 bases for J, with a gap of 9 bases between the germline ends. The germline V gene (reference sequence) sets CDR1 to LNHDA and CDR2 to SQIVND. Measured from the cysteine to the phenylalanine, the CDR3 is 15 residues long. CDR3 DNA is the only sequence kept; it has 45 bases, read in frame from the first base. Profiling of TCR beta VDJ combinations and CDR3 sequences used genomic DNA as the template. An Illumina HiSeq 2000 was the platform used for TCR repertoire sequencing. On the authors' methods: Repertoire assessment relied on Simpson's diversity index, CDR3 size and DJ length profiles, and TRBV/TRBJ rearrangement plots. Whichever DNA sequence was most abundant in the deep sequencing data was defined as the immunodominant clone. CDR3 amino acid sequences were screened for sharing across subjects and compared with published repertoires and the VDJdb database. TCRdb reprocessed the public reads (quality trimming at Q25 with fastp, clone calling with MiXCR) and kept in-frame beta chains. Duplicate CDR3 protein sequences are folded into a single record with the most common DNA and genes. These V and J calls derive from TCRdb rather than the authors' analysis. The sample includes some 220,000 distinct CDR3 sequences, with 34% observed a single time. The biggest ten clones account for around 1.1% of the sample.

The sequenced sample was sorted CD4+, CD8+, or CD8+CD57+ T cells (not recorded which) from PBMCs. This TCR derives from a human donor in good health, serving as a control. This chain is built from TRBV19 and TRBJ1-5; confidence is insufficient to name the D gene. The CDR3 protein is CASSIGDYSNQPQHF. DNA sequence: TGTGCCAGTAGTATCGGGGATTATAGCAATCAGCCCCAGCATTTT.